The source of this T cell receptor (beta chain) is a study of control samples from healthy donors and cancer patients. The data were produced by immunoSEQ multiplex PCR, yet TCRdb's version contains in-frame clones alone and is incomplete. The top ten clones hold around 2.3% of a sample with 150,000 or so clones, 90% of them seen once. Germline CDR1 GTSNPN, CDR2 SVGIG (reference sequence). The V and J ends lost 0 bases and 4 bases respectively, with 15 bases between them. This CDR3 comprises 15 residues. What was sequenced was blood. The sequence came from a man aged 35-49 years in good health. The chain joins TRBV30 to TRBJ2-5, with D possibly TRBD2 on 7 matching bases. CDR3 in amino acids: CAWSVLGGPTETQYF. In DNA, the CDR3 is TGTGCCTGGAGTGTACTCGGGGGGCCCACAGAGACCCAGTACTTC.